The present T cell receptor beta chain was sequenced within a study of T cells in Graves' hyperthyroidism and ophthalmopathy (dated by TCRdb to about 2019). The study in broad terms: Peripheral blood samples were taken at the time of initial diagnosis, prior to any treatment. To identify TCR V-J signatures that set the groups apart, the researchers used a discovery cohort of more than 95 patients, made up of around 42 with Graves' ophthalmopathy and about 55 with stable Graves' hyperthyroidism. Prospective prediction of ophthalmopathy was tested in an independent validation cohort of some 19 hyperthyroidism patients and some 17 patients who later progressed to ophthalmopathy. For training and testing, the approximately 92 patients in the discovery cohort were randomly divided in a 7:3 ratio. The study also compared thyroid tissue and blood T-cell repertoires from about six Graves' hyperthyroidism patients. Following sampling, methimazole starting at 30 mg daily was given to hyperthyroidism patients, and high-dose intravenous methylprednisolone was given to ophthalmopathy patients. TCR Vbeta CDR3 sequencing of 135 peripheral blood samples (over 40 ophthalmopathy, over 70 hyperthyroidism and roughly 17 progressor patients) is reported in the paper. What the work shows at the level of the full study, not this receptor alone: No statistical method was used to fix the sample size in advance, and group allocation was not hidden from the investigators. In validation, the model predicted progression to ophthalmopathy a median of about 6 months before onset, with about 64% sensitivity and 72.22% specificity. Most expanded thyroid clonotypes (frequency above 0.001) were also found in blood, which suggests that blood repertoires may mirror thyroid immune responses. A 13 V-J signature model separated ophthalmopathy from stable hyperthyroidism, with around 88% sensitivity and 81.08% specificity in cross-validation and 80%/75% in testing.

Moderately to severely active disease, a Clinical Activity Score of at least 3, a NOSPECS grade of at least 4, and a duration under 3 months were present in ophthalmopathy patients. Exclusion was applied to patients with uncontrolled infections, other autoimmune diseases, pregnancy or lactation. Diagnoses were based on clinical symptoms, serum thyroxine and TRAb, thyroid ultrasound and orbital computed tomography. Ficoll-Paque density gradient centrifugation was used to isolate PBMCs from 8.5 to 10 ml of fresh peripheral blood. Trizol reagent was used to extract total RNA, and RNA quality was then checked on an Agilent 2100 Bioanalyzer. This clonotype was recorded a few times. This clone's antigen is unknown. There are no base qualities to consult, and no much larger clone falls within one base. The TCR beta CDR3 regions were amplified from RNA transcripts. The first round of RT-PCR for the TCR CDR3 was performed with the HTBI primer set and the Qiagen OneStep RT-PCR kit. The libraries were constructed in a second round of multiplex PCR and then size-selected and purified. Libraries were sequenced paired-end with 100 bp reads on an Illumina HiSeq2000. The study's own analysis went as follows. Raw data were processed with SOAPnuke, discarding reads with adapters, uncalled bases, mean Phred below 15, or no exact constant-primer or identifier match. COPE v1.2.5 was used to merge high-quality paired reads, and clonotypes were defined as unique nucleotide sequences. Clonotypes were aligned to IMGT TRBV, TRBD and TRBJ reference segments using MiTCR v1.1. The analysis was restricted to V-J combinations with a frequency above 0.0001, which together covered about 99% of the repertoires. A TCS score was defined as the ratio of F50 (clonal expansion) to E x V (chaos), with BLOSUM62-based TCRdist applied between CDR3 peptides within each V-J. Welch's t-statistics and random forest reduced approximately 520 V-J features to roughly 13, which were used in a naive Bayes classifier (R e1071). TCRdb applied fastp at Q25 and MiXCR to the public reads, then kept only in-frame beta chains. Each entry is one CDR3 protein sequence, shown with its most common DNA and genes. V and J calls and clone size were set by TCRdb, not the authors. In all, the sample holds 300,000 to 400,000 distinct CDR3 sequences, and more than 12% of those were seen once. Of the sample, about 19% is held by the ten largest clones.

The sequenced sample was blood. The sequence derives from a woman in her 30s with Graves' ophthalmopathy.

DNA sequence: TGCAGCGTTGAAGATCTGGGACAAGTCCACTTT. Its product reads: CSVEDLGQVHF. This chain is built from TRBV29-1 and TRBJ1-6; perhaps TRBD1 is the D gene, with 6 bases matching. CDR1 is given as SQVTM and CDR2 as ANQGSEA, both from the germline V gene. The CDR3 sequence holds 11 residues, the cysteine and phenylalanine included. CDR3 DNA is the only sequence kept; it has 33 bases, read in frame from the first base. V sheds 0 bases and J sheds 17 bases, leaving 11 bases between their ends.